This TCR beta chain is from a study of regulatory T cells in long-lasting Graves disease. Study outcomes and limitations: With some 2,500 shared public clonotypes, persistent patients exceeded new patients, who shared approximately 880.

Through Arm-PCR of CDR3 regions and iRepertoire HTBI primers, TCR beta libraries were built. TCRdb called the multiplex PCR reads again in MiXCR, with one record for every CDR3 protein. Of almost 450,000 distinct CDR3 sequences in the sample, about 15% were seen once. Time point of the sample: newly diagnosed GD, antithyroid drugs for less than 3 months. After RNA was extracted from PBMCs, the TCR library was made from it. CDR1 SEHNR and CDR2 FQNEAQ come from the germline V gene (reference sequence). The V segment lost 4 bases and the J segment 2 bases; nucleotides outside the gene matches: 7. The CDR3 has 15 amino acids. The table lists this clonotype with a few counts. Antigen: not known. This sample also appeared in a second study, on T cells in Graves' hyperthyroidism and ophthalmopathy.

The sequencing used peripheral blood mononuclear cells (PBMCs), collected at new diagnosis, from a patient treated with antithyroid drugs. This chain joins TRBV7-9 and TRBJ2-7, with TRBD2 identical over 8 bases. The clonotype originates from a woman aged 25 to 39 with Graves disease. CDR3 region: CASSSSSGNTYEQYF. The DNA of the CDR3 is TGTGCCAGCAGCTCGAGTAGCGGGAATACCTACGAGCAGTACTTC.